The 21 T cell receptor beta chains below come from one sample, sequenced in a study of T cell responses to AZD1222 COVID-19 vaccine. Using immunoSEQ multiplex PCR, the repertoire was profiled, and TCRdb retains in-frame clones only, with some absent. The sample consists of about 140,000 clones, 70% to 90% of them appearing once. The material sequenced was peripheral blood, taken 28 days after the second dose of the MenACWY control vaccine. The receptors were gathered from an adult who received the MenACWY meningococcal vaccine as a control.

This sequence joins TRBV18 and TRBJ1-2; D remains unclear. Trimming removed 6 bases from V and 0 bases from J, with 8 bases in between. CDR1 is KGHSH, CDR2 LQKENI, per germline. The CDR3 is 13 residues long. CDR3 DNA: TGTGCCAGCTCCCCCTCCCCTAACTATGGCTACACCTTC. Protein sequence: CASSPSPNYGYTF.

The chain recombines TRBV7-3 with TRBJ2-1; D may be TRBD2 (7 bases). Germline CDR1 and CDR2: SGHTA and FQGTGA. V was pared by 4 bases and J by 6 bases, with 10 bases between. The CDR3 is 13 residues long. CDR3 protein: CASSSRGGNEQFF. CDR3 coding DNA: TGTGCCAGCAGCTCTAGGGGGGGCAATGAGCAGTTCTTC. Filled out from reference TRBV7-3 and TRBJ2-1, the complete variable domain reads GAGVSQTPSNKVTEKGKYVELRCDPISGHTALYWYRQSLGQGPEFLIYFQGTGAADDSGLPNDRFFAVRPEGSVSTLKIQRTERGDSAVYLCASSSRGGNEQFFGPGTRLTVL.

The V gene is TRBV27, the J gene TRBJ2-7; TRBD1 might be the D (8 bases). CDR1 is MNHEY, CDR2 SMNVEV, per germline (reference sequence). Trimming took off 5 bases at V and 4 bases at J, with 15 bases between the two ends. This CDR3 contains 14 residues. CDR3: CASSSGTGNYEQYF. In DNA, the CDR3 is TGTGCCAGCAGTAGCGGGACAGGTAATTACGAGCAGTACTTC.

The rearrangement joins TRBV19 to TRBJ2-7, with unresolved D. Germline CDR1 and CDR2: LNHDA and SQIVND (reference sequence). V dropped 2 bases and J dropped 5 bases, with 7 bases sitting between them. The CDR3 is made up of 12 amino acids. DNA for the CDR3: TGTGCCAGTAGTATACACGGCGACGAGCAGTACTTC. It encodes CASSIHGDEQYF.

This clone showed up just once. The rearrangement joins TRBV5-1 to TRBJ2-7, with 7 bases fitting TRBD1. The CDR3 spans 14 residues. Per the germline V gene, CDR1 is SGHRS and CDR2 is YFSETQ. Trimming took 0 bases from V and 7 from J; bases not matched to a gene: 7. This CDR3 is CASSLGNSGGEQYF. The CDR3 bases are TGCGCCAGCAGCTTGGGAAACTCAGGGGGAGAGCAGTACTTC.

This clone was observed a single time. The CDR3 here is CASSLVARETRETQYF. CDR3 DNA: TGCGCCAGCAGCTTGGTTGCCCGGGAGACCCGAGAGACCCAGTACTTC. The gene calls are TRBV5-1 and TRBJ2-5, with a possible D match to TRBD2 (6 bases). V was trimmed by 0 bases and J by 4 bases, leaving 16 bases between them. Per the germline V gene, CDR1 is SGHRS and CDR2 is YFSETQ. The CDR3 extends over 16 amino acids.

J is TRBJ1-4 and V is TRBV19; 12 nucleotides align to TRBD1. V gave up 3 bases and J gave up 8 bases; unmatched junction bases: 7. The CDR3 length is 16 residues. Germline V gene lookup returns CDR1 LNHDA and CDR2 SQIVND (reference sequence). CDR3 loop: CASSITLGQGAEKLFF. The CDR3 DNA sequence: TGTGCCAGTAGTATCACCCTGGGACAGGGGGCGGAAAAACTGTTTTTT.

The chain's CDR3 is CASSQPGREKLFF. For the CDR3, the DNA is TGCGCCAGCAGCCAACCTGGGAGAGAAAAACTGTTTTTT. The rearrangement joins TRBV4-1 to TRBJ1-4, with D unresolved. The germline gives CDR1 MGHRA, CDR2 YSYEKL. With 2 bases removed from V and 8 bases from J, the gap between germline ends came to 9 bases. The CDR3 is 13 amino acids.

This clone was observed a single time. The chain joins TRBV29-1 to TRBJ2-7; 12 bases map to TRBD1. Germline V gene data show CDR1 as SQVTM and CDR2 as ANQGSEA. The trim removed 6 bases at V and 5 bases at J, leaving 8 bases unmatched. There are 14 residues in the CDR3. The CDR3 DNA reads TGCAGCGTATTAACCGGGACAGGGGGCGACGAGCAGTACTTC. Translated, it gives CSVLTGTGGDEQYF.

The DNA of the CDR3 is TGCAGCGGACGACAGGGGCCCTACGAGCAGTACTTC. Protein product: CSGRQGPYEQYF. This rearrangement joins TRBV29-1 to TRBJ2-7; 8 bases map to TRBD1. V lost 7 bases, J lost 2 bases, and 4 bases stayed unmatched. The CDR3 is made up of 12 amino acids. Per germline, CDR1 SQVTM and CDR2 ANQGSEA.

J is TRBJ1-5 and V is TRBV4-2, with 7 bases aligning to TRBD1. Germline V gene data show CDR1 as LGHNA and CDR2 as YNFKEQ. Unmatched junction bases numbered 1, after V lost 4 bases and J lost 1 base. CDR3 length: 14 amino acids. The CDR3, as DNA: TGTGCCAGCAGCCCGGGACAGAGCAATCAGCCCCAGCATTTT. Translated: CASSPGQSNQPQHF.

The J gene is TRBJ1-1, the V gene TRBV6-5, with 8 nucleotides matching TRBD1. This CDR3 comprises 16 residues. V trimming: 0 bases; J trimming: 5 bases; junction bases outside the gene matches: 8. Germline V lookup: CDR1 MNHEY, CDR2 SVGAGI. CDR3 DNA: TGTGCCAGCAGTTACTCCATACAGGGGGGAGATACTGAAGCTTTCTTT. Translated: CASSYSIQGGDTEAFF.

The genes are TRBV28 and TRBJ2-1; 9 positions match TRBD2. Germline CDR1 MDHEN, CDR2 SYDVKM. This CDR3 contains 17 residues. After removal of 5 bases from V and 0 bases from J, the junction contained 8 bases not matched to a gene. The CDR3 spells CASSAPTSGSSYNEQFF. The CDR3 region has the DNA TGTGCCAGCAGTGCCCCGACTAGCGGATCCTCCTACAATGAGCAGTTCTTC.

In DNA form, the CDR3 reads TGTGCCAGCAGGATGGTGGAGAACACTGAAGCTTTCTTT. Protein sequence: CASRMVENTEAFF. This rearrangement joins TRBV5-4 to TRBJ1-1; unclear D gene. V was cut by 5 bases and J by 1 base, with 9 bases left in between. Germline V gene sequence: CDR1 SGHNT, CDR2 YYREEE (reference sequence). The CDR3 is 13 residues long.

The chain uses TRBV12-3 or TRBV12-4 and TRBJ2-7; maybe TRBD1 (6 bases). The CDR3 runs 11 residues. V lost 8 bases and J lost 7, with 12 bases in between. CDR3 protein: CASQQGLEQYF. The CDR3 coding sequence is TGTGCCAGCCAACAGGGTTTGGAGCAGTACTTC.

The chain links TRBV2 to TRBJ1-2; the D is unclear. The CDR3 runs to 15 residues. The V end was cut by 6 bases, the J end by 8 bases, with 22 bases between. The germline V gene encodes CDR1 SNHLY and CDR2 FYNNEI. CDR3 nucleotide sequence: TGTGCCAGCAGCGTGGAGGTAGGAGGCCCTTACGGCTACACCTTC. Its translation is CASSVEVGGPYGYTF.

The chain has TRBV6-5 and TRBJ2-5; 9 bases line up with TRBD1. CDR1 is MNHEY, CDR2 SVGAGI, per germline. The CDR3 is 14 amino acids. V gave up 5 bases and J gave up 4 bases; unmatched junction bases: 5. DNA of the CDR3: TGTGCCAGCAGTACGGGGACAGGGACAGAGACCCAGTACTTC. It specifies CASSTGTGTETQYF.

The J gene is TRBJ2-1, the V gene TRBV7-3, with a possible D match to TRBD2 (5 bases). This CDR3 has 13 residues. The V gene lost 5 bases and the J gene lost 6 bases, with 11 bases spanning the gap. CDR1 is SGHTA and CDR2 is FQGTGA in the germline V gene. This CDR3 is CASSPSRTNEQFF. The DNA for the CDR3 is TGTGCCAGCAGCCCTAGCCGGACCAATGAGCAGTTCTTC.

DNA for the CDR3: TGTGCCATCCGCAATTCCGAAGGGAGAAGCAATCAGCCCCAGCATTTT. It is translated as CAIRNSEGRSNQPQHF. This sequence joins TRBV10-3 and TRBJ1-5, with D unclear. Trimming cost V 8 bases and J 1 base, with 18 bases left between them. Germline V lookup: CDR1 ENHRY, CDR2 SYGVKD. The CDR3 contains 16 residues.

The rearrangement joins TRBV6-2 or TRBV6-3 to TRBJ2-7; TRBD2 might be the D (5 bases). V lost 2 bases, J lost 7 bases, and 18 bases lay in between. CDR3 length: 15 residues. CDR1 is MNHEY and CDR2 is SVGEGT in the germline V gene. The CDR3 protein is CASSYPTRNGIEQYF. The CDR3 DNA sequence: TGTGCCAGCAGTTACCCGACCCGGAACGGGATTGAGCAGTACTTC.

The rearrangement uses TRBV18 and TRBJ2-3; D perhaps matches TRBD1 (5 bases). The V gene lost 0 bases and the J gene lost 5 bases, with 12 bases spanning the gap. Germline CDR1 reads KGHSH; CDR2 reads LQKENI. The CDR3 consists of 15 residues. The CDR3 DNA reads TGTGCCAGCTCACCACCCGCCAGGGCTAGAGATACGCAGTATTTT. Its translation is CASSPPARARDTQYF.